The subject of this entry is one T cell receptor (beta chain). This receptor's antigen is unknown. Base qualities are not recorded, but no much larger clone differs from it by a single base. The data derive from a study of T cell changes during pregnancy in multiple sclerosis (dated by TCRdb to the late 2010s). Background for the entire study: The study examined how the T cell repertoire changed over the course of pregnancy in women with multiple sclerosis.

The library was prepared using the immunoSEQ multiplex PCR assay. In TCRdb, the immuneACCESS table is reduced to in-frame sequences with V and J assigned. These tables do not hold every clone; where another copy was compared, an unresolved V gene accounts for under half, and the others remain unexplained. This sample comprises around 38,000 clones, roughly 90% of them detected only once. The top ten hold more than 5% of the sample. Sequenced here: CD8+ T cells from peripheral blood mononuclear cells, sampled in the third trimester of pregnancy. This clonotype originated in a female donor with multiple sclerosis, enrolled in a pregnancy study.

The nucleotide sequence reads TGTGCCAGCAGTGACGGGACTAGCGGCCTCAATGAGCAGTTCTTC. This yields the protein CASSDGTSGLNEQFF. The rearrangement combines TRBV27 with TRBJ2-1, with 11 bases matching TRBD2. Trimming leaves V shorter by 5 bases and J shorter by 6 bases, with the junction holding 6 bases beyond the gene matches. The CDR3, from cysteine to phenylalanine, totals 15 residues. CDR3 DNA only is kept here, 45 bases in frame from base 1. CDR1 and CDR2 are read off the germline V gene (reference sequence) as MNHEY and SMNVEV.